This TCR beta chain was profiled in a study of shared clonotypes between healthy human individuals. This clone was counted a single time. Libraries were prepared by immunoSEQ multiplex PCR; TCRdb keeps only in-frame clonotypes and omits some of them. Of roughly 680,000 clones listed, 72% are singletons. The CDR3 is made up of 16 amino acids. Germline loops: CDR1 SGHTA, CDR2 FQGNSA. Trimming cost V 4 bases and J 2 bases, with 16 bases left between them. V usage is TRBV7-2 and J usage is TRBJ2-3; weak D call: TRBD1 (6 bases). Sample: memory CD4+ T cells sorted from blood. Noted subset: CD45RA-negative fraction. This clonotype originated in a woman in her twenties or thirties in good health. The CDR3 nucleotides are TGTGCCAGCAGCTCGCAGGGGTTATGGCTCACAGATACGCAGTATTTT. This sequence encodes CASSSQGLWLTDTQYF. Full variable domain (missing parts from reference TRBV7-2 and TRBJ2-3): GAGVSQSPSNKVTEKGKDVELRCDPISGHTALYWYRQSLGQGLEFLIYFQGNSAPDKSGLPSDRFSAERTGGSVSTLTIQRTQQEDSAVYLCASSSQGLWLTDTQYFGPGTRLTVL.